The rows below give T cell receptor beta chains drawn from one sample of a study of control samples from healthy donors and cancer patients. Produced via immunoSEQ multiplex PCR; TCRdb's table is partial and in-frame only. The table includes about 51,000 clones, about nine tenths detected once. Input material: PBMCs. These receptors originate from a man between 35 and 55 years old with colorectal cancer. Both conserved end residues are part of each CDR3. Fields, in order: CDR3 DNA, CDR3 protein, CDR3 length, V gene, J gene, clone size, D gene. A D gene is named only where the DNA matches it firmly. Size values are once, few and many counts, or a class for expanded clones, and some rows have none.

DNA: TGTGCCAGCAGTTTAGGTAGCGGGAGTGAGACCCAGTACTTC; CDR3: CASSLGSGSETQYF; length: 14; V: TRBV27; J: TRBJ2-5; size: .; D: TRBD2
DNA: TGCGCCAGCAAATCCGACCTTAATGAAAAACTGTTTTTT; CDR3: CASKSDLNEKLFF; length: 13; V: TRBV5-1; J: TRBJ1-4; size: few; D: .
DNA: TGTGCCAGCAGTAGGGCAGGGGACTATAGTGGCTACACCTTC; CDR3: CASSRAGDYSGYTF; length: 14; V: TRBV6-4; J: TRBJ1-2; size: .; D: .
DNA: TGCAGTGCTAGTGGGACGCCAGGTACTGAAGCTTTCTTT; CDR3: CSASGTPGTEAFF; length: 13; V: TRBV20-1; J: TRBJ1-1; size: .; D: .
DNA: TGTGCCAGCAGCTTAGGGAGGGTTGTACCTGAAGCTTTCTTT; CDR3: CASSLGRVVPEAFF; length: 14; V: TRBV11-2; J: TRBJ1-1; size: .; D: .
DNA: TGTGCCAGCACGAGAGGGGGAGGCACTGAAGCTTTCTTT; CDR3: CASTRGGGTEAFF; length: 13; V: TRBV9; J: TRBJ1-1; size: .; D: .
DNA: TGTGCCAGCAGTTGGCTAGGAATCGATCCGTTCTTC; CDR3: CASSWLGIDPFF; length: 12; V: TRBV6-2/TRBV6-3; J: TRBJ2-1; size: .; D: .
DNA: TGCGCCAGCAGCTGGGGGTCGACTAATGAAAAACTGTTTTTT; CDR3: CASSWGSTNEKLFF; length: 14; V: TRBV5-1; J: TRBJ1-4; size: .; D: .
DNA: TGTGCCAGCAGTCCTCCATCCTACGAGCAGTACTTC; CDR3: CASSPPSYEQYF; length: 12; V: TRBV6-5; J: TRBJ2-7; size: .; D: .
DNA: TGTGCCACCTGGACGACGAACACCGGGGAGCTGTTTTTT; CDR3: CATWTTNTGELFF; length: 13; V: TRBV2; J: TRBJ2-2; size: .; D: .
DNA: TGTGCCAGCAGCCCAAGGGCTAGCGGGGGGTCGTGGGAGACCCAGTACTTC; CDR3: CASSPRASGGSWETQYF; length: 17; V: TRBV7-2; J: TRBJ2-5; size: .; D: TRBD2
DNA: TGTGCCAGCACTTCCGACAGGGAGAAAAACATTCAGTACTTC; CDR3: CASTSDREKNIQYF; length: 14; V: TRBV11-2; J: TRBJ2-4; size: few; D: TRBD1
DNA: TGTGCCTGGGTAAGTGAGGGGAGCACTGAAGCTTTCTTT; CDR3: CAWVSEGSTEAFF; length: 13; V: TRBV30; J: TRBJ1-1; size: .; D: .
DNA: TGTGCCAGTAGTATCCAAACATGGGACAATGAGCAGTTCTTC; CDR3: CASSIQTWDNEQFF; length: 14; V: TRBV19; J: TRBJ2-1; size: .; D: .
DNA: TGCGCCAGCAGCCAAGTGGCTTTACGCGGAGGTCACTACGAGCAGTACTTC; CDR3: CASSQVALRGGHYEQYF; length: 17; V: TRBV4-1; J: TRBJ2-7; size: .; D: .
DNA: TGTGCCAGCAGCTTAGGACAGAACTATGGCTACACCTTC; CDR3: CASSLGQNYGYTF; length: 13; V: TRBV7-9; J: TRBJ1-2; size: .; D: .
DNA: TGCGCCAGCATGCGACTAGCGTTACCTTGGGATACGCAGTATTTT; CDR3: CASMRLALPWDTQYF; length: 15; V: TRBV4-1; J: TRBJ2-3; size: .; D: TRBD2
DNA: TGCAGTGTTGATCCAGGGGAGACCCAGTACTTC; CDR3: CSVDPGETQYF; length: 11; V: TRBV20-1; J: TRBJ2-5; size: .; D: .
DNA: TGTGCCAGCAGGCCTGGACTAGCGGGAGGTGAAGGAGATACGCAGTATTTT; CDR3: CASRPGLAGGEGDTQYF; length: 17; V: TRBV7-3; J: TRBJ2-3; size: .; D: TRBD2
DNA: TGCGCCAGCAGCCAAAAAAGCGGGAGTGTCTCCTACAATGAGCAGTTCTTC; CDR3: CASSQKSGSVSYNEQFF; length: 17; V: TRBV4-1; J: TRBJ2-1; size: .; D: TRBD2
DNA: TGTGCCAGCAGTTACTCCAACATGGCTCAGCCCCAGCATTTT; CDR3: CASSYSNMAQPQHF; length: 14; V: TRBV6-6; J: TRBJ1-5; size: .; D: .
DNA: TGCGCCAGCAGCCAAGATAATATTTACACGGTGGGGGAAAAACTGTTTTTT; CDR3: CASSQDNIYTVGEKLFF; length: 17; V: TRBV4-3; J: TRBJ1-4; size: .; D: .
DNA: TGTGCCAGCAGCTCCGGGCCCCCTAGGGCCCTCCACTTT; CDR3: CASSSGPPRALHF; length: 13; V: TRBV27; J: TRBJ1-6; size: .; D: .
DNA: TGTGCCAGCAGTGGACAAGACTACAATGAGCAGTTCTTC; CDR3: CASSGQDYNEQFF; length: 13; V: TRBV27; J: TRBJ2-1; size: .; D: .
DNA: TGTGCCAGTAGTATGGGGGACATCTCTGGAAACACCATATATTTT; CDR3: CASSMGDISGNTIYF; length: 15; V: TRBV19; J: TRBJ1-3; size: .; D: .
DNA: TGCGCCAGCAGCTCAACCGGGACTAGCGGGAGATCGGCCTACAATGAGCAGTTCTTC; CDR3: CASSSTGTSGRSAYNEQFF; length: 19; V: TRBV5-1; J: TRBJ2-1; size: .; D: TRBD2
DNA: TGTGCCAGCAGCTATCCCGGGGGACTAGCTATCCCCGAGCAGTACTTC; CDR3: CASSYPGGLAIPEQYF; length: 16; V: TRBV11-2; J: TRBJ2-7; size: once; D: TRBD2
DNA: TGTGCCAGCAGTTTACTAGGAAGCTATGGCTACACCTTC; CDR3: CASSLLGSYGYTF; length: 13; V: TRBV12-3/TRBV12-4; J: TRBJ1-2; size: .; D: .
DNA: TGTGCCAGCAGCTCGGACAGGGGTAGCTACGAGCAGTACTTC; CDR3: CASSSDRGSYEQYF; length: 14; V: TRBV11-3; J: TRBJ2-7; size: .; D: TRBD1
DNA: TGTGCCAGCAGTCGGGTCCCTCAATCCGAAGCTTTCTTT; CDR3: CASSRVPQSEAFF; length: 13; V: TRBV5-6; J: TRBJ1-1; size: few; D: .
DNA: TGCGCCAGCAGCTTGGGAGGTGAGGCCCACGAGCAGTACTTC; CDR3: CASSLGGEAHEQYF; length: 14; V: TRBV5-1; J: TRBJ2-7; size: .; D: .
DNA: TGCGCCAGCAGCTTGGGGGGGAGCACAGATACGCAGTATTTT; CDR3: CASSLGGSTDTQYF; length: 14; V: TRBV5-1; J: TRBJ2-3; size: .; D: .
DNA: TGCGCCAGCAGCTCTACAAGCCCCATGAACACTGAAGCTTTCTTT; CDR3: CASSSTSPMNTEAFF; length: 15; V: TRBV5-1; J: TRBJ1-1; size: .; D: .
DNA: TGTGCCAGTAGTTTTACCCCAGGTCAGCCCCAGCATTTT; CDR3: CASSFTPGQPQHF; length: 13; V: TRBV19; J: TRBJ1-5; size: .; D: .
DNA: TGTGCCAGCAGCTCTCGTCCCCCCCCAGGAGCGGCCTACAATGAGCAGTTCTTC; CDR3: CASSSRPPPGAAYNEQFF; length: 18; V: TRBV7-9; J: TRBJ2-1; size: .; D: .
DNA: TGTGCCAGCAGCTTAGCGGTAGGCGGCAATCAGCCCCAGCATTTT; CDR3: CASSLAVGGNQPQHF; length: 15; V: TRBV7-2; J: TRBJ1-5; size: few; D: .
DNA: TGCGCCAGCAGCTTGACTCAGAGCACCGGGGAGCTGTTTTTT; CDR3: CASSLTQSTGELFF; length: 14; V: TRBV5-1; J: TRBJ2-2; size: few; D: .
DNA: TGTGCCAGCAGCCAAGGACTAGCGGGGACCTACGAGCAGTACTTC; CDR3: CASSQGLAGTYEQYF; length: 15; V: TRBV3-1/TRBV3-2; J: TRBJ2-7; size: .; D: TRBD2
DNA: TGTGCCAGCAGCCGAGACAGGGGGAACATTCAGTACTTC; CDR3: CASSRDRGNIQYF; length: 13; V: TRBV11-3; J: TRBJ2-4; size: .; D: TRBD1
DNA: TGTGCCACCCGAAAAAACCAACCCCGGACAGCTAACTATGGCTACACCTTC; CDR3: CATRKNQPRTANYGYTF; length: 17; V: TRBV19; J: TRBJ1-2; size: .; D: .
DNA: TGCAGTGCTTACAGGGATGGCTACACCTTC; CDR3: CSAYRDGYTF; length: 10; V: TRBV20-1; J: TRBJ1-2; size: few; D: .
DNA: TGTGCCAGCAGTTACGATGGGGGCGTGGATACGCAGTATTTT; CDR3: CASSYDGGVDTQYF; length: 14; V: TRBV6-5; J: TRBJ2-3; size: .; D: .
DNA: TGTGCCACCAGCACAGGAGGGGGCCAGCCCCAGCATTTT; CDR3: CATSTGGGQPQHF; length: 13; V: TRBV15; J: TRBJ1-5; size: once; D: TRBD1
DNA: TGTGCCAGCTCAATCTCCGCCAAGAGCAATCAGCCCCAGCATTTT; CDR3: CASSISAKSNQPQHF; length: 15; V: TRBV6-6; J: TRBJ1-5; size: .; D: .
DNA: TGTGCCAGCTCCCGGCTCGGGGAGCAGTACTTC; CDR3: CASSRLGEQYF; length: 11; V: TRBV11-3; J: TRBJ2-7; size: .; D: .
DNA: TGTGCCAGCAGCTTAGCTGACGGCTCAACCTTC; CDR3: CASSLADGSTF; length: 11; V: TRBV7-9; J: TRBJ1-2; size: .; D: .
DNA: TGTGCCAGCAGCTCTCTCAACGAGTCACCCCTCCACTTT; CDR3: CASSSLNESPLHF; length: 13; V: TRBV11-2; J: TRBJ1-6; size: .; D: .
DNA: TGCGCCAGCAGCTATAACAGGGTTACTGAAGCTTTCTTT; CDR3: CASSYNRVTEAFF; length: 13; V: TRBV4-3; J: TRBJ1-1; size: .; D: .
DNA: TGTGCCAGCAGCTTCGAGACTCAGCCCCAGCATTTT; CDR3: CASSFETQPQHF; length: 12; V: TRBV7-2; J: TRBJ1-5; size: .; D: .
DNA: TGTGCCAGCAGCTCCCGGCAGGGAATGGAGACCCAGTACTTC; CDR3: CASSSRQGMETQYF; length: 14; V: TRBV5-8; J: TRBJ2-5; size: .; D: .
DNA: TGTGCCAGTAGTATGAGGGGACAGGGCTACGAGCAGTACTTC; CDR3: CASSMRGQGYEQYF; length: 14; V: TRBV19; J: TRBJ2-7; size: .; D: TRBD1
DNA: TGCGCCAGCAGCGCCGGGACTCCTTACAATGAGCAGTTCTTC; CDR3: CASSAGTPYNEQFF; length: 14; V: TRBV5-1; J: TRBJ2-1; size: once; D: .
DNA: TGTGCCAGCAGTCAGGGGGCTCTCAATGAGCAGTTCTTC; CDR3: CASSQGALNEQFF; length: 13; V: TRBV7-9; J: TRBJ2-1; size: .; D: TRBD1
DNA: TGTGCCAGTAGTATCTCGACTCGAACCTACGAGCAGTACTTC; CDR3: CASSISTRTYEQYF; length: 14; V: TRBV19; J: TRBJ2-7; size: .; D: .